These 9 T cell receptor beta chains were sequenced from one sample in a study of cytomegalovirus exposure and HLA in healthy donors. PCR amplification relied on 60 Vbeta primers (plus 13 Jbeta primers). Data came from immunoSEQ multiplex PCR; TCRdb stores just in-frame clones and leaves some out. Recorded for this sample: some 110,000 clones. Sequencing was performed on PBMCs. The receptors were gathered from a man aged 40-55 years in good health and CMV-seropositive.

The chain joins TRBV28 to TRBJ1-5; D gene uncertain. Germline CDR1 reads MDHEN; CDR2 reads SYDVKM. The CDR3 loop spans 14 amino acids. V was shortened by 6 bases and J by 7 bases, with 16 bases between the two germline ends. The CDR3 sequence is CASRGGWEEQPQHF. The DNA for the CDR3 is TGTGCCAGCAGAGGAGGGTGGGAGGAGCAGCCCCAGCATTTT. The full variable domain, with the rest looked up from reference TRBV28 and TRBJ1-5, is DVKVTQSSRYLVKRTGEKVFLECVQDMDHENMFWYRQDPGLGLRLIYFSYDVKMKEKGDIPEGYSVSREKKERFSLILESASTNQTSMYLCASRGGWEEQPQHFGDGTRLSIL.

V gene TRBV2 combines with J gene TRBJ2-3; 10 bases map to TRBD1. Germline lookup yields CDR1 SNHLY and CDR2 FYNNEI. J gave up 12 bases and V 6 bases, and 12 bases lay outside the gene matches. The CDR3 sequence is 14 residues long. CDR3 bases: TGTGCCAGCAGAACCGGGACAGGGGATGTCCGACAGTATTTT. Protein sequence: CASRTGTGDVRQYF. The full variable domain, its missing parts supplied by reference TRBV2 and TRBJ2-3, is EPEVTQTPSHQVTQMGQEVILRCVPISNHLYFYWYRQILGQKVEFLVSFYNNEISEKSEIFDDQFSVERPDGSNFTLKIRSTKLEDSAMYFCASRTGTGDVRQYFGPGTRLTVL.

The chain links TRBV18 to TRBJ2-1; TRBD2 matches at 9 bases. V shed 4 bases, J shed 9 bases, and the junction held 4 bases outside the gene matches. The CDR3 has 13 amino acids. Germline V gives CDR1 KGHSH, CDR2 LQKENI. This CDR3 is CASSLTSGVEQFF. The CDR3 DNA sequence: TGTGCCAGCTCACTGACTAGCGGTGTTGAGCAGTTCTTC.

The CDR3 is CASSSGTTGANVLTF. The CDR3 nucleotides read TGTGCCAGCAGTTCCGGGACAACTGGGGCCAACGTCCTGACTTTC. The rearrangement links TRBV6-5 to TRBJ2-6, with D tentatively TRBD1 (6 bases). Germline lookup yields CDR1 MNHEY and CDR2 SVGAGI. Deletions cut 4 bases from V and 2 bases from J, with 9 bases between. The CDR3 spans 15 residues.

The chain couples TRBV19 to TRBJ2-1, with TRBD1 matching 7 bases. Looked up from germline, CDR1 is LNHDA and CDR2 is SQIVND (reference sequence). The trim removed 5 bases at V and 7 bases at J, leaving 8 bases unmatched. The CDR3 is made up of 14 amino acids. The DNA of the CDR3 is TGTGCCAGTAGTCCCAGACAGGGAATGAATGAGCAGTTCTTC. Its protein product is CASSPRQGMNEQFF.

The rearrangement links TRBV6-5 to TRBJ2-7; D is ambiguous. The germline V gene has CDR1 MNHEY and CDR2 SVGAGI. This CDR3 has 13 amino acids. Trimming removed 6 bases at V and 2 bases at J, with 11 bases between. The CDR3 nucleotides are TGTGCCAGCAGAATCACCGCGACCTACGAGCAGTACTTC. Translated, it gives CASRITATYEQYF.

CDR3 nucleotides: TGTGCCAGCAGTGACGATTCCCCAGGTCAAAACTACGAGCAGTACTTC. Residues: CASSDDSPGQNYEQYF. This chain uses TRBV6-4 with TRBJ2-7; D gene uncertain. Germline V gene lookup returns CDR1 MRHNA and CDR2 SNTAGT. Deletions cut 2 bases from V and 3 bases from J, with 17 bases between. The CDR3 has 16 residues.

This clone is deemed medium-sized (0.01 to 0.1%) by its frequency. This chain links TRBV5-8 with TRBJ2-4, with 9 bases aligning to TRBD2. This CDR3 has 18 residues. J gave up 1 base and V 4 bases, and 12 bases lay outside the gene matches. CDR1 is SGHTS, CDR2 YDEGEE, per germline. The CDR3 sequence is CASSPGTSSLWAKNIQYF. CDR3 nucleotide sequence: TGTGCCAGCAGCCCCGGGACTAGCTCTCTCTGGGCCAAAAACATTCAGTACTTC.

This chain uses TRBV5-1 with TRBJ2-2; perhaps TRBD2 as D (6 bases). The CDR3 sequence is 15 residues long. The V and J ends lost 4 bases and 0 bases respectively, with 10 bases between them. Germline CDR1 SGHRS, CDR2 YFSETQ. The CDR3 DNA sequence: TGCGCCAGCAGCCCTCGGGACTCGAACACCGGGGAGCTGTTTTTT. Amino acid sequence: CASSPRDSNTGELFF.